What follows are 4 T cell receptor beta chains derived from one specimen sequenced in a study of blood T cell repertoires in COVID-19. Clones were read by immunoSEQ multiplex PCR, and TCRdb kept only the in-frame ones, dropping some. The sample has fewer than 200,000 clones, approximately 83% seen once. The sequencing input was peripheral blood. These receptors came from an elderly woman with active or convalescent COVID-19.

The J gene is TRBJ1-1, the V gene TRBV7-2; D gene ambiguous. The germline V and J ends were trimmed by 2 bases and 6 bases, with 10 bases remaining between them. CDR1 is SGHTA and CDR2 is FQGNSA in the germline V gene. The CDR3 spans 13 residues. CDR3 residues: CASSLSESPEAFF. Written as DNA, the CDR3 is TGTGCCAGCAGCTTAAGTGAGAGTCCTGAAGCTTTCTTT.

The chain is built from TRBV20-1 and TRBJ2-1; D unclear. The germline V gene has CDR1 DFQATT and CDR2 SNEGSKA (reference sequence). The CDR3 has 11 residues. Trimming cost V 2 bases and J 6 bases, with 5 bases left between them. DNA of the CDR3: TGCAGTGCTAGACCCGGCAATGAGCAGTTCTTC. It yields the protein CSARPGNEQFF.

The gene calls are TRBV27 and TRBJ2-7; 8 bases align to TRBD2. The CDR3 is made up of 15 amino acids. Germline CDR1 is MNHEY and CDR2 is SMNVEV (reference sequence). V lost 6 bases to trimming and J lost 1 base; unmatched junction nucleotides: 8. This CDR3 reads CASSPGGGLSYEQYF. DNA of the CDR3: TGTGCCAGCAGCCCCGGGGGGGGGCTATCCTACGAGCAGTACTTC.

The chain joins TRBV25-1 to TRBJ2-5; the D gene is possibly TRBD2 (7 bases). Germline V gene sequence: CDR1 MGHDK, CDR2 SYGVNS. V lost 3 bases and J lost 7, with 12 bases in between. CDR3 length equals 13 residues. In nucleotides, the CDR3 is TGTGCCAGCAGTGACGGGGGGCGGGTGACCCAGTACTTC. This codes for CASSDGGRVTQYF.